This T cell receptor beta chain was captured by sequencing in a study of OX40 agonist ivuxolimab in advanced cancers. Regarding the research as a whole: Ivuxolimab, which targeted the costimulatory receptor OX40 (CD134), was an agonistic, fully human IgG2 monoclonal antibody. Intravenous ivuxolimab was administered to patients every 2 weeks at six dose levels: 0.01, 0.1, 0.3, 1.5, 3 and 10 mg/kg. Of the approximately 50 dose-escalation patients, hepatocellular carcinoma was present in around 20, melanoma in about 15, renal cell carcinoma in 9 and head and neck cancer in 9. In the dose-escalation cohort, around four fifths of patients were male, and the mean age was around 60 years, with a range of roughly 23 to 85. Prior anti-PD-1, anti-PD-L1 or anti-CTLA-4 therapy was permitted, and approximately 41% of dose-escalation patients had received checkpoint inhibitors. Partial responses occurred in three dose-escalation patients, of whom one had hepatocellular carcinoma and two had cutaneous melanoma. The point of sequencing TCRbeta in the periphery was to test whether ivuxolimab changed TCR sequence diversity and drove clonal T-cell expansion. The paper covers the monotherapy dose-escalation part of the phase I ivuxolimab trial, which included N of about 56 patients. Paper-wide results and their limitations: In partial responders in the 0.1-3.0 mg/kg groups, normalized peripheral clonal expansion was found to be among the lowest, especially among CD8+ T cells. Low levels of normalized T-cell clonal expansion were also seen in some nonresponding patients. Which antigens the clonally expanded peripheral T cells were specific for was not determined. On average, CD8+ T cells showed more expanded clones than CD4+ T cells after ivuxolimab. At doses of 0.1 to 3.0 mg/kg, clonal expansion of both CD4+ and CD8+ blood T cells was observed from baseline to week 6.

The CDR3 sequence holds 17 residues, the cysteine and phenylalanine included. Solely the CDR3 DNA is kept, with 51 bases framed from the first base. In the germline V gene, CDR1 corresponds to KGHSH and CDR2 to LQKENI. Clipping removes 3 bases from V and 6 bases from J, with 15 as the unmatched junction base count. Patients with autoimmune disease history or receiving systemic immunosuppression were excluded from the trial. In every dose cohort, peripheral blood was drawn for TCR sequencing at baseline, cycle 4 day 1, and cycle 7 day 1. Samples came from an open-label, multicenter, first-in-human phase I dose-escalation trial of ivuxolimab. Adults with locally advanced or metastatic melanoma, renal cell carcinoma, hepatocellular carcinoma or head and neck squamous cell carcinoma were enrolled in the trial. Before TCR sequencing, CD4+ T cells and CD8+ T cells were sorted from peripheral blood as separate populations.

Worth noting for this clone: The target of this receptor is not known. No much larger clone is present one base from it, and per-base qualities are unavailable.

Genomic DNA was isolated from the sorted cells so that the TCRbeta CDR3 region could be sequenced. The immunoSEQ Assay was used for sequencing of TCRbeta CDR3 regions. Drawn from immuneACCESS, this table holds only the in-frame rearrangements with V and J called that TCRdb kept. Clones are partly lost; checked studies trace under half to an unresolved V gene and leave the rest unexplained. This sample gives under 80,000 clones in total; approximately 86% of them show up just once. The top ten constitute 0.68% of the sample. Rearrangement joined TRBV18 to TRBJ2-3, with 7 bases aligning to TRBD2. This receptor was taken from an adult with an advanced solid tumor such as melanoma, head and neck, liver or kidney cancer. This sample comprised CD4+ or CD8+ T cells sorted from blood, obtained in a trial of the OX40 agonist ivuxolimab. The CDR3 loop reads CASSPRTRTSTGDTQYF. The nucleotides are TGTGCCAGCTCACCTCGAACCAGGACTAGTACGGGGGATACGCAGTATTTT.